A single sample gave rise to the 32 T cell receptor beta chains below, sequenced in a study of blood T cells in healthy people across ages. A second PCR of about 6 to 12 cycles used a sample-barcoded 5' primer and a J-beta primer mix. TCRdb processed the 5' RACE reads anew with MiXCR; each CDR3 protein has one entry. The sample has approximately 1.5 million distinct CDR3 sequences, around 40% seen once. Sequenced material: blood. Receptor source: a woman aged 18-29 years in good health.

This clonotype turned up a few times. The chain joins TRBV15 to TRBJ1-5, with no clear D. Germline V gene lookup returns CDR1 LNHNV and CDR2 YYDKDF (reference sequence). This CDR3 spans 12 amino acids. Trimming removed 5 bases from V and 5 bases from J, with 7 bases in between. This CDR3 reads CATSREDQPQHF. The CDR3 coding sequence is TGTGCCACCAGCCGGGAAGATCAGCCCCAGCATTTT.

The chain joins TRBV29-1 to TRBJ1-2; D not certain. The germline V gene encodes CDR1 SQVTM and CDR2 ANQGSEA. The V and J ends lost 4 bases and 8 bases respectively, with 11 bases between them. The CDR3 covers 11 residues. The DNA for the CDR3 is TGCAGCGTTGTCACAGCGGGCGGCTACACCTTC. It yields the protein CSVVTAGGYTF.

The J gene is TRBJ1-2, the V gene TRBV7-8; TRBD1 is a possible D gene (6 bases). The CDR3 covers 14 residues. V lost 3 bases to trimming and J lost 8 bases, with 16 bases between them. CDR1 is SGHVS and CDR2 is FQNEAQ in the germline V gene. The CDR3 DNA follows: TGTGCCAGCAGCTTTTTTACAGGGCGGCTGGGCTACACCTTC. Its translation: CASSFFTGRLGYTF.

The chain links TRBV27 to TRBJ1-4; no firm D call. CDR1 and CDR2 from the germline V gene are MNHEY and SMNVEV (reference sequence). The CDR3 runs 13 residues. V lost 3 bases and J lost 3, with 5 bases in between. DNA of the CDR3: TGTGCCAGCAGTTTCTCACCTAATGAAAAACTGTTTTTT. It specifies CASSFSPNEKLFF.

This clonotype was observed once. This sequence joins TRBV12-3 or TRBV12-4 and TRBJ1-4, with D possibly TRBD1 on 6 matching bases. V lost 3 bases, J lost 7 bases, and 12 bases lay in between. The CDR3 covers 14 residues. CDR3 sequence reads: CASSFAGGSEKLFF. CDR3 DNA: TGTGCCAGCAGTTTTGCGGGGGGCAGTGAAAAACTGTTTTTT.

V gene TRBV18 combines with J gene TRBJ2-1; D ambiguous. The CDR3 covers 14 residues. Trimming removed 3 bases at V and 4 bases at J, with 10 bases between. Germline V gene lookup returns CDR1 KGHSH and CDR2 LQKENI. The CDR3 sequence is CASSPPKGYNEQFF. Here the CDR3 DNA reads TGTGCCAGCTCACCCCCGAAGGGTTACAATGAGCAGTTCTTC. The whole variable domain, filled in from reference TRBV18 and TRBJ2-1, reads NAGVMQNPRHLVRRRGQEARLRCSPMKGHSHVYWYRQLPEEGLKFMVYLQKENIIDESGMPKERFSAEFPKEGPSILRIQQVVRGDSAAYFCASSPPKGYNEQFFGPGTRLTVL.

Notes on this clonotype: This may be a read error: a much more frequent sequence differs by one nucleotide. The gene calls are TRBV20-1 and TRBJ2-1; no reliable D call. The ends were cut back, 3 bases at V and 7 bases at J, with 19 bases in the middle. The CDR3 has 15 amino acids. Germline CDR1 DFQATT, CDR2 SNEGSKA (reference sequence). As DNA, the CDR3 is TGCAGTGCTAGCAATGCGAGAGGTCTTGAGAATGAGCAGTTCTTC. Translating gives CSASNARGLENEQFF.

The chain employs TRBV25-1 and TRBJ2-7; perhaps TRBD1 as D (5 bases). The germline CDR1 and CDR2 sequences are MGHDK and SYGVNS. CDR3 length equals 13 residues. Trimming took 4 bases from V and 5 from J, leaving 12 bases between them. CDR3 in DNA: TGTGCCAGCAGTGTCCCAGGGTCCCACGAGCAGTACTTC. It translates to CASSVPGSHEQYF.

This chain uses TRBV7-2 with TRBJ2-1, with D hard to call. The CDR3 has 12 amino acids. Germline V lookup: CDR1 SGHTA, CDR2 FQGNSA. V was shortened by 5 bases and J by 11 bases, with 13 bases between the two germline ends. The CDR3, as DNA: TGTGCCAGCAGCACACGGACGGCACAGCAGTTCTTC. Amino acids: CASSTRTAQQFF.

With regard to this clonotype: At one boundary the junction diverges from the germline segment, which might be a read error. V and J are TRBV18 and TRBJ1-2; D is possibly TRBD1 (5 bases). Germline CDR1 KGHSH, CDR2 LQKENI. This CDR3 is built from 14 residues. CDR3 in amino acids: CAGSLDKRSYGYTF. Here the CDR3 DNA reads TGTGCCGGCTCACTGGACAAGAGGTCCTATGGCTACACCTTC. Full variable domain (outside the CDR3, taken from reference TRBV18 and TRBJ1-2): NAGVMQNPRHLVRRRGQEARLRCSPMKGHSHVYWYRQLPEEGLKFMVYLQKENIIDESGMPKERFSAEFPKEGPSILRIQQVVRGDSAAYFCAGSLDKRSYGYTFGSGTRLTVV.

This clonotype was counted between two and nine times. V and J are TRBV4-2 and TRBJ1-2; 7 nucleotides agree with TRBD1. This CDR3 has 14 residues. The V segment lost 3 bases and the J segment 4 bases; nucleotides outside the gene matches: 5. CDR1 is LGHNA and CDR2 is YNFKEQ in the germline V gene. The CDR3 DNA is TGTGCCAGCAGCCAGTCACAGGGGACCTATGGCTACACCTTC. Protein sequence: CASSQSQGTYGYTF.

Ten or more counts support this clonotype. This chain joins TRBV20-1 and TRBJ2-5; TRBD1 is a possible D gene (5 bases). Germline lookup yields CDR1 DFQATT and CDR2 SNEGSKA (reference sequence). V dropped 3 bases and J dropped 2 bases, with 7 bases sitting between them. This CDR3 has 12 residues. CDR3 region: CSARPGQETQYF. CDR3 DNA sequence: TGCAGTGCTAGGCCAGGGCAAGAGACCCAGTACTTC.

The chain has TRBV4-3 and TRBJ2-3; 9 bases map to TRBD2. This CDR3 comprises 16 residues. Germline values: CDR1 LGHNA, CDR2 YSLEER. J gave up 1 base and V 0 bases, and 2 bases lay outside the gene matches. The CDR3 DNA reads as TGCGCCAGCAGCCAAGACGAGCGGGGGGGCACAGATACGCAGTATTTT. Its protein is CASSQDERGGTDTQYF.

This CDR3 reads CASSLLTGTRSLHNEQFF. CDR3 nucleotides: TGTGCCAGCAGCTTATTGACAGGGACCAGGTCCCTCCACAATGAGCAGTTCTTC. The chain combines TRBV5-6 with TRBJ2-1; TRBD1 matches 7 bases. The CDR3 is 18 residues long. Trimming cost V 2 bases and J 5 bases; bases outside gene matches: 16. CDR1 is SGHDT, CDR2 YYEEEE, per germline.

This clonotype was picked up a small number of times. This chain links TRBV2 with TRBJ2-1, with D possibly matching TRBD2 (7 bases). V was trimmed by 6 bases and J by 1 base, leaving 16 bases between them. This CDR3 is built from 16 residues. Germline V gene data show CDR1 as SNHLY and CDR2 as FYNNEI. The CDR3 nucleotides read TGTGCCAGCAGCGGGGGGACACCTGTATCCTACAATGAGCAGTTCTTC. As protein: CASSGGTPVSYNEQFF.

This clonotype was found many times. V is TRBV27 and J is TRBJ2-1; weak D call: TRBD2 (5 bases). V dropped 6 bases and J dropped 7 bases, with 10 bases sitting between them. Germline V CDR1 and CDR2: MNHEY, SMNVEV (reference sequence). The CDR3 sequence is 12 residues long. The CDR3 nucleotides read TGTGCCAGCAGCCTTAGAGGGAATGAGCAGTTCTTC. This sequence encodes CASSLRGNEQFF.

The sample holds many counts of this clonotype. V gene TRBV12-3 or TRBV12-4 combines with J gene TRBJ1-5; 7 bases align to TRBD1. The V gene end was trimmed by 5 bases and the J gene end by 4 bases; junction bases not matched to a gene: 8. The CDR3 sequence is 15 residues long. The CDR3 DNA reads as TGTGCCAGCAGTCTGACGACAGGGCTAAATCAGCCCCAGCATTTT. Its protein is CASSLTTGLNQPQHF.

The V gene is TRBV7-2, the J gene TRBJ1-1, with D unclear. The germline CDR1 and CDR2 sequences are SGHTA and FQGNSA. The CDR3 extends over 14 amino acids. V was trimmed by 2 bases and J by 5 bases, leaving 12 bases between them. CDR3 sequence: CASSLRHLRTEAFF. The CDR3 DNA reads TGTGCCAGCAGCTTAAGACACTTAAGGACTGAAGCTTTCTTT. The full variable domain, in which reference TRBV7-2 and TRBJ1-1 provide the parts outside the CDR3, is GAGVSQSPSNKVTEKGKDVELRCDPISGHTALYWYRQSLGQGLEFLIYFQGNSAPDKSGLPSDRFSAERTGGSVSTLTIQRTQQEDSAVYLCASSLRHLRTEAFFGQGTRLTVV.

CDR3 protein: CASSYSAGGPYNEQFF. The CDR3 coding sequence is TGTGCCAGCAGTTACTCTGCGGGGGGCCCCTACAATGAGCAGTTCTTC. The chain couples TRBV6-2 or TRBV6-3 to TRBJ2-1, with 8 positions matching TRBD2. The V gene end was trimmed by 0 bases and the J gene end by 2 bases; junction bases not matched to a gene: 3. The CDR3 has 16 amino acids. The germline CDR1 and CDR2 sequences are MNHEY and SVGEGT.

The V call is TRBV20-1, the J call TRBJ1-1; possible D gene TRBD1, 5 bases. The germline V and J ends were trimmed by 6 bases and 3 bases, with 11 bases remaining between them. This CDR3 has 12 amino acids. The germline V gene has CDR1 DFQATT and CDR2 SNEGSKA (reference sequence). Written as DNA, the CDR3 is TGCAGTGCCGTCGAAGGGGACACTGAAGCTTTCTTT. Encoded protein: CSAVEGDTEAFF.

CDR3 residues: CASRAAGNTDTQYF. The CDR3 coding sequence is TGTGCCAGCAGGGCAGCGGGAAACACAGATACGCAGTATTTT. The rearrangement joins TRBV12-3 or TRBV12-4 to TRBJ2-3; 7 positions agree with TRBD2. V shed 6 bases, J shed 2 bases, and the junction held 5 bases outside the gene matches. The CDR3 contains 14 residues.

The CDR3 protein is CASGYDRGGYGYTF. In nucleotides, the CDR3 is TGTGCCAGCGGGTATGACCGCGGCGGCTATGGCTACACCTTC. The gene calls are TRBV27 and TRBJ1-2; no reliable D call. CDR1 and CDR2 (germline): MNHEY, SMNVEV (reference sequence). Trimming cost V 8 bases and J 4 bases, with 17 bases left between them. This CDR3 contains 14 residues.

A single count supports this clonotype. This chain links TRBV6-6 with TRBJ1-1, with D possibly TRBD1 on 6 matching bases. The CDR3 length is 16 residues. Trimming stripped 4 bases from V and 3 bases from J, with 18 bases between. Per germline, CDR1 MNHNY and CDR2 SVGAGI (reference sequence). CDR3 sequence: CASSSVGGRGYTEAFF. The CDR3 region has the DNA TGTGCCAGCAGTTCGGTTGGGGGGAGGGGGTACACTGAAGCTTTCTTT.

This clonotype showed up many times. The chain joins TRBV7-9 to TRBJ2-3; perhaps TRBD2 as D (6 bases). The CDR3 contains 12 residues. Looked up from germline, CDR1 is SEHNR and CDR2 is FQNEAQ (reference sequence). Trimming pared 2 bases from V and 9 bases from J, leaving 9 bases between. For the CDR3, the DNA is TGTGCCAGCAGCTTACGGGGGATGACGCAGTATTTT. This translates into CASSLRGMTQYF.

The rearrangement uses TRBV4-1 and TRBJ2-7; D unresolved. The V end lost 0 bases, the J end lost 2 bases, and 8 bases lay between the germline ends. The CDR3 covers 14 residues. Germline V gene data show CDR1 as MGHRA and CDR2 as YSYEKL. CDR3 nucleotide sequence: TGCGCCAGCAGCCAAGAACCCGGAGCCTACGAGCAGTACTTC. This codes for CASSQEPGAYEQYF.

The chain is built from TRBV11-2 and TRBJ2-7; TRBD1 agrees at 7 bases. The CDR3 sequence is 15 residues long. With 2 bases clipped from V and 4 bases from J, the junction kept 8 bases outside the gene matches. The germline gives CDR1 SGHAT, CDR2 FQNNGV. This CDR3 is CASSLWQGVGYEQYF. CDR3 nucleotide sequence: TGTGCCAGCAGCTTATGGCAGGGGGTCGGGTACGAGCAGTACTTC.

The CDR3 DNA follows: TGTGCCATCAGTTCCCAACATCGAACAGGGGGGAATGAGCAGTTCTTC. This codes for CAISSQHRTGGNEQFF. The chain recombines TRBV10-3 with TRBJ2-1, with 8 bases fitting TRBD1. V gave up 5 bases and J gave up 7 bases; unmatched junction bases: 13. CDR3 length: 16 amino acids. CDR1 and CDR2 (germline): ENHRY, SYGVKD.

This chain connects TRBV7-2 to TRBJ1-5; TRBD1 matches at 9 bases. The CDR3 is 15 amino acids. Trimming at V came to 4 bases and at J to 6 bases, leaving 7 bases not matched to a gene. Germline loops: CDR1 SGHTA, CDR2 FQGNSA. The CDR3 protein is CASSSTGTGFQPQHF. As DNA, the CDR3 is TGTGCCAGCAGCTCGACCGGGACAGGGTTTCAGCCCCAGCATTTT.

This clonotype was seen more than once but under ten times. The chain links TRBV12-3 or TRBV12-4 to TRBJ1-4; D remains unclear. The CDR3 contains 12 residues. V was shortened by 5 bases and J by 7 bases, with 8 bases between the two germline ends. As DNA, the CDR3 is TGTGCCAGCAGTACCCGGGTTGAAAAACTGTTTTTT. Its protein product is CASSTRVEKLFF.

A note on this clonotype: Compared with germline, one end of the junction differs, possibly owing to a read error. The CDR3 nucleotides read TGCTGTGCCTCTTCCGGGACTAGCGGTTTTAGGTGGGACGAGCAGTACTTC. Encoded protein: CCASSGTSGFRWDEQYF. The rearrangement joins TRBV20-1 to TRBJ2-7; the match to TRBD2 covers 11 bases. This CDR3 region has 17 residues. Germline CDR1 and CDR2: DFQATT and SNEGSKA (reference sequence).

This clonotype has just a few counts. The chain uses TRBV7-9 and TRBJ2-7; TRBD1 is a possible D gene (5 bases). V lost 6 bases, J lost 3 bases, and 18 bases lay in between. The CDR3 sequence is 15 residues long. Per the germline V gene, CDR1 is SEHNR and CDR2 is FQNEAQ (reference sequence). Written as DNA, the CDR3 is TGTGCCAGCAGTCTTGCCAGGGTAGGGATCTACGAGCAGTACTTC. Amino acids: CASSLARVGIYEQYF.

The V and J genes are TRBV3-1 and TRBJ2-1; 10 positions agree with TRBD1. The J segment lost 9 bases and the V segment lost 5 bases, leaving 7 bases of the junction unmatched. CDR3 length: 14 amino acids. The germline CDR1 and CDR2 sequences are LGHDT and YNNKEL (reference sequence). The CDR3 nucleotides read TGTGCCAGCAGCTGGGGGACAGGGGCCTCTGAGCAGTTCTTC. Its translation: CASSWGTGASEQFF.